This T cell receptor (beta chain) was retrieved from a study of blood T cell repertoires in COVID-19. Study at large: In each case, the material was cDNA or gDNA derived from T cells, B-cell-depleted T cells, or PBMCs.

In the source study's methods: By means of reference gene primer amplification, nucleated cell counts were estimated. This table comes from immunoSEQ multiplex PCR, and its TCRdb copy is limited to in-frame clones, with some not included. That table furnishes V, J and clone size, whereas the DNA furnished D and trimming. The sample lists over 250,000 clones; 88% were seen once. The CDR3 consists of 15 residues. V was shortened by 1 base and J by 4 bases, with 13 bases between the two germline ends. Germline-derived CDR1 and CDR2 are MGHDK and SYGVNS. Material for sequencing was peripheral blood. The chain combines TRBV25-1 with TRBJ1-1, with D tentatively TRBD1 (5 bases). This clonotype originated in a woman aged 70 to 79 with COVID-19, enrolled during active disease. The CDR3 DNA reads TGTGCCAGCAGTGAATCTAAGGGGATTGGCACTGAAGCTTTCTTT. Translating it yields CASSESKGIGTEAFF.